The next 26 T cell receptor beta chains were all read from a single sample in a study of T cell repertoires in cytomegalovirus infection. TCRdb called the reads again in MiXCR, with one record for every CDR3 protein. Here the sample spans about 200,000 distinct CDR3 sequences, 9.5% being singletons. Sequenced material: PBMCs. The receptors were gathered from a human donor in good health (CMV status not recorded). Some clones in this sample may be carry-over from other donors' samples.

The chain carries TRBV28 and TRBJ2-5, with D perhaps TRBD2 (5 bases). V was clipped by 4 bases and J by 1 base, with 13 bases between them. The CDR3 runs 15 residues. The V gene's germline CDR1 is MDHEN and CDR2 SYDVKM. CDR3 residues: CASSSPASGQETQYF. In DNA form, the CDR3 reads TGTGCCAGCAGTTCTCCGGCGAGCGGCCAAGAGACCCAGTACTTC.

This clonotype was recorded many times. V and J are TRBV7-2 and TRBJ2-3; 10 nucleotides align to TRBD1. The CDR3 is made up of 19 amino acids. V lost 4 bases, J lost 0 bases, and 13 bases stayed unmatched. Germline values: CDR1 SGHTA, CDR2 FQGNSA. The CDR3, as DNA: TGTGCCAGCAGCTCATCCTGGGGGGACAGGGGTTTTAGCACAGATACGCAGTATTTT. This gives the protein CASSSSWGDRGFSTDTQYF.

This clonotype has only a few counts. This chain links TRBV6-9 with TRBJ2-3, with TRBD2 matching over 11 bases. The CDR3 covers 20 residues. Germline-derived CDR1 and CDR2 are MNHGY and SVAAGI. J was trimmed by 1 base and V by 0 bases; bases with no gene match: 12. CDR3 sequence reads: CASSYSGRLAGKPGTDTQYF. CDR3 bases: TGTGCCAGCAGTTATTCGGGCCGACTAGCGGGAAAACCCGGCACAGATACGCAGTATTTT.

This clonotype has a handful of counts. The chain employs TRBV7-2 and TRBJ2-4; 16 positions match TRBD2. CDR3 size: 19 residues. Germline V gene sequence: CDR1 SGHTA, CDR2 FQGNSA. The trim removed 5 bases at V and 3 bases at J, leaving 10 bases unmatched. The CDR3 DNA reads TGTGCCAGCAGCGGACTGGGACTAGCGGGGGGGCCGGTCAAAAACATTCAGTACTTC. This encodes CASSGLGLAGGPVKNIQYF. Using reference TRBV7-2 and TRBJ2-4 for the parts outside the CDR3, the full variable domain is GAGVSQSPSNKVTEKGKDVELRCDPISGHTALYWYRQSLGQGLEFLIYFQGNSAPDKSGLPSDRFSAERTGGSVSTLTIQRTQQEDSAVYLCASSGLGLAGGPVKNIQYFGAGTRLSVL.

This clonotype was seen at least ten times. The chain couples TRBV7-2 to TRBJ2-1, with D perhaps matching TRBD2 (6 bases). This CDR3 comprises 13 residues. V was trimmed by 5 bases and J by 9 bases, leaving 14 bases between them. CDR1 SGHTA and CDR2 FQGNSA come from the germline V gene. The chain's CDR3 is CASSPTSLGEQFF. Here the CDR3 DNA reads TGTGCCAGCAGCCCCACTAGCCTCGGTGAGCAGTTCTTC. Filled out from reference TRBV7-2 and TRBJ2-1, the complete variable domain reads GAGVSQSPSNKVTEKGKDVELRCDPISGHTALYWYRQSLGQGLEFLIYFQGNSAPDKSGLPSDRFSAERTGGSVSTLTIQRTQQEDSAVYLCASSPTSLGEQFFGPGTRLTVL.

This clonotype showed up many times. The V gene is TRBV4-3, the J gene TRBJ2-1, with D tentatively TRBD1 (5 bases). Germline V gives CDR1 LGHNA, CDR2 YSLEER. This CDR3 contains 14 residues. V lost 4 bases and J 0 bases, leaving 7 bases between the germline ends. The CDR3 DNA follows: TGCGCCAGCAGCCGAGACAGCTCCTACAATGAGCAGTTCTTC. This codes for CASSRDSSYNEQFF.

This clonotype was seen at least ten times. V usage is TRBV7-2 and J usage is TRBJ1-1; no clear D gene. CDR1 and CDR2 (germline): SGHTA, FQGNSA. This CDR3 contains 14 residues. The germline V and J ends were trimmed by 1 base and 1 base, with 7 bases remaining between them. The CDR3 sequence: CASSLDVGNTEAFF. CDR3 DNA: TGTGCCAGCAGCTTAGATGTGGGGAACACTGAAGCTTTCTTT. The variable domain in full, completed from reference TRBV7-2 and TRBJ1-1, reads GAGVSQSPSNKVTEKGKDVELRCDPISGHTALYWYRQSLGQGLEFLIYFQGNSAPDKSGLPSDRFSAERTGGSVSTLTIQRTQQEDSAVYLCASSLDVGNTEAFFGQGTRLTVV.

This clonotype was found a few times. The V and J genes are TRBV4-3 and TRBJ2-1; D may be TRBD1 or TRBD2 (5 bases each). The CDR3 sequence is 17 residues long. Trimming removed 0 bases from V and 2 bases from J, with 14 bases in between. The germline V gene encodes CDR1 LGHNA and CDR2 YSLEER. In DNA form, the CDR3 reads TGCGCCAGCAGCCAAGAGCCGGGACCGAGACCCTACAATGAGCAGTTCTTC. Protein product: CASSQEPGPRPYNEQFF.

This clonotype was found a few times. V and J are TRBV7-9 and TRBJ1-4; D uncertain. This CDR3 spans 15 amino acids. V was clipped by 5 bases and J by 2 bases, with 12 bases between them. Per germline, CDR1 SEHNR and CDR2 FQNEAQ (reference sequence). The CDR3: CASSPNIATNEKLFF. Written as DNA, the CDR3 is TGTGCCAGCAGCCCTAACATCGCGACTAATGAAAAACTGTTTTTT.

The table lists this clonotype with many counts. The rearrangement uses TRBV7-2 and TRBJ1-4; D is uncertain. Germline CDR1 reads SGHTA; CDR2 reads FQGNSA. V dropped 2 bases and J dropped 7 bases, with 8 bases sitting between them. This CDR3 comprises 13 residues. The CDR3 nucleotides read TGTGCCAGCAGCTTAAGTCTTAGTGAAAAACTGTTTTTT. Residues: CASSLSLSEKLFF.

Ten or more counts support this clonotype. The rearrangement links TRBV5-1 to TRBJ1-5; D remains unclear. The V gene's germline CDR1 is SGHRS and CDR2 YFSETQ. The CDR3 runs to 15 residues. V was cut by 0 bases and J by 0 bases, with 7 bases left in between. CDR3 DNA sequence: TGCGCCAGCAGCTTGGAAGGTGTTAGCAATCAGCCCCAGCATTTT. It encodes CASSLEGVSNQPQHF.

This clonotype was counted many times. V gene TRBV7-2 combines with J gene TRBJ1-5; no reliable D call. Germline-derived CDR1 and CDR2 are SGHTA and FQGNSA. Trimming removed 4 bases at V and 3 bases at J, with 7 bases between. This CDR3 is built from 13 residues. The CDR3 here is CASSSDYNQPQHF. The CDR3 region has the DNA TGTGCCAGCAGCTCCGACTACAATCAGCCCCAGCATTTT.

V is TRBV27 and J is TRBJ1-5, with a weak D call TRBD1 (5 bases). V was shortened by 5 bases and J by 1 base, with 9 bases between the two germline ends. Germline V CDR1 and CDR2: MNHEY, SMNVEV (reference sequence). The CDR3 has 14 amino acids. The CDR3 sequence: CASSAGTSNQPQHF. DNA of the CDR3: TGTGCCAGCAGTGCCGGGACCAGCAATCAGCCCCAGCATTTT.

The sample holds many counts of this clonotype. The V call is TRBV12-3 or TRBV12-4, the J call TRBJ1-2; possibly TRBD1 for D (6 bases). This CDR3 is built from 13 residues. Deletions cut 2 bases from V and 7 bases from J, with 11 bases between. The CDR3 bases are TGTGCCAGCAGTTTAACGGGGGCTGGTGGCTACACCTTC. This encodes CASSLTGAGGYTF.

This clonotype was counted ten times or more. The gene calls are TRBV4-3 and TRBJ1-3; TRBD1 might be the D (6 bases). V was cut by 0 bases and J by 0 bases, with 21 bases left in between. The germline V gene has CDR1 LGHNA and CDR2 YSLEER. The CDR3 covers 20 residues. The DNA of the CDR3 is TGCGCCAGCAGCCAAGATTTTGGGGCGGACAGCCTCTTCTCTGGAAACACCATATATTTT. It codes for CASSQDFGADSLFSGNTIYF.

The chain is built from TRBV28 and TRBJ1-1; 9 bases agree with TRBD1. From germline, CDR1 is MDHEN and CDR2 SYDVKM. J gave up 1 base and V 4 bases, and 4 bases lay outside the gene matches. The CDR3 consists of 15 residues. The CDR3 sequence: CASSSWGQGNTEAFF. CDR3 DNA: TGTGCCAGCAGTTCTTGGGGACAGGGGAACACTGAAGCTTTCTTT.

In its sample, this clonotype was seen many times. V is TRBV12-3 or TRBV12-4 and J is TRBJ2-3, with 8 bases aligning to TRBD1. The J segment lost 5 bases and the V segment lost 5 bases, leaving 9 bases of the junction unmatched. The CDR3 is made up of 15 amino acids. As DNA, the CDR3 is TGTGCCAGCAGTCTCAGACAGGGGACGAAAGATACGCAGTATTTT. Amino acids: CASSLRQGTKDTQYF.

This clonotype was counted many times. The chain joins TRBV7-2 to TRBJ2-3; 7 positions match TRBD2. CDR1 and CDR2 from the germline V gene are SGHTA and FQGNSA. The length of the CDR3 is 15 residues. V dropped 4 bases and J dropped 4; count of bases not matched to a gene: 8. CDR3 nucleotides: TGTGCCAGCAGCTATCCTTTGGCGGGAGCAGATACGCAGTATTTT. Protein product: CASSYPLAGADTQYF.

This clonotype was observed at least ten times. The V and J genes are TRBV7-8 and TRBJ2-1; a possible D gene is TRBD1 (6 bases). V was cut by 4 bases and J by 0 bases, with 19 bases left in between. CDR1 and CDR2 (germline): SGHVS, FQNEAQ. The CDR3 consists of 18 residues. CDR3: CASSSRGSWTRSYNEQFF. The CDR3 nucleotides are TGTGCCAGCAGCTCCAGGGGTAGTTGGACTCGCTCCTACAATGAGCAGTTCTTC.

There are many counts of this clonotype. This chain joins TRBV7-3 and TRBJ1-2, with a tentative D call TRBD1 (5 bases). This CDR3 spans 13 amino acids. Between the trimmed V and J ends, which lost 1 base and 7 bases, there was a span of 10 bases. Germline values: CDR1 SGHTA, CDR2 FQGTGA. CDR3 loop: CASSLNPQGGYTF. CDR3 coding DNA: TGTGCCAGCAGCTTAAACCCCCAGGGTGGCTACACCTTC.

The rearrangement uses TRBV7-2 and TRBJ2-7; D is unclear. Germline-derived CDR1 and CDR2 are SGHTA and FQGNSA. V lost 4 bases, J lost 1 base, and 17 bases lay in between. The CDR3 is made up of 16 amino acids. This CDR3 reads CASSYLILGSSYEQYF. CDR3 bases: TGTGCCAGCAGCTATTTGATATTGGGTAGTTCCTACGAGCAGTACTTC.

This clonotype occurred many times. The chain links TRBV28 to TRBJ2-4; 9 bases line up with TRBD1. Looked up from germline, CDR1 is MDHEN and CDR2 is SYDVKM. The CDR3 sequence is 16 residues long. V trimming: 3 bases; J trimming: 0 bases; junction bases outside the gene matches: 3. CDR3: CASSLRDRVAKNIQYF. CDR3 DNA: TGTGCCAGCAGTTTGCGGGACAGGGTAGCCAAAAACATTCAGTACTTC.

This clonotype occurred many times. The rearrangement links TRBV7-2 to TRBJ2-7; TRBD1 matches at 11 bases. The CDR3 consists of 12 residues. The V gene end was trimmed by 5 bases and the J gene end by 9 bases; junction bases not matched to a gene: 3. Germline V CDR1 and CDR2: SGHTA, FQGNSA. The CDR3 reads CASSQGTGGQYF. In DNA, the CDR3 is TGTGCCAGCAGCCAAGGGACAGGGGGGCAGTACTTC.

With regard to this clonotype: This sequence may be a read error, since a much larger clone differs from it by one base. This chain uses TRBV28 with TRBJ1-5; possible D gene TRBD1, 6 bases. CDR1 and CDR2 (germline): MDHEN, SYDVKM. The CDR3 has 14 amino acids. CDR3 DNA: TGTGCCGGCAGCTATGACAGGAGCAATCAGCCCCAGCATTTT. As protein: CAGSYDRSNQPQHF.

V gene TRBV6-6 combines with J gene TRBJ2-7; 8 bases match TRBD1. After removal of 7 bases from V and 0 bases from J, the junction contained 5 bases not matched to a gene. CDR1 MNHNY and CDR2 SVGAGI come from the germline V gene (reference sequence). This CDR3 region has 14 residues. CDR3 protein: CASKTGTGSYEQYF. For the CDR3, the DNA is TGTGCCAGCAAAACCGGGACAGGCTCCTACGAGCAGTACTTC.

This clonotype was detected ten times or more. The chain uses TRBV7-2 and TRBJ1-2, with D tentatively TRBD1 (5 bases). CDR3 length: 15 residues. V dropped 5 bases and J dropped 4 bases, with 17 bases sitting between them. Germline-derived CDR1 and CDR2 are SGHTA and FQGNSA. CDR3 sequence: CASSIDGAGAYGYTF. DNA of the CDR3: TGTGCCAGCAGCATCGATGGGGCTGGGGCCTATGGCTACACCTTC.